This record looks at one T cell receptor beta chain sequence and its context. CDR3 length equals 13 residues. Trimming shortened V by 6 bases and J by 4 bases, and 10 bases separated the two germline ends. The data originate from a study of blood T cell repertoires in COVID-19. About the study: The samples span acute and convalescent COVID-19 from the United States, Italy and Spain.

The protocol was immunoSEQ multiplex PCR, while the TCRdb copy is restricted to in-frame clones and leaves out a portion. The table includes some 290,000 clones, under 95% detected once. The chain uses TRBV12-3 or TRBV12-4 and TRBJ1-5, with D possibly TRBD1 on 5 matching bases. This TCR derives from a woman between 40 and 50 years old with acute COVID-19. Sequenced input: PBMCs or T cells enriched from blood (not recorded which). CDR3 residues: CASSNSGNQPQHF. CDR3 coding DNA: TGTGCCAGCAGCAATTCAGGGAATCAGCCCCAGCATTTT.